One and the same sample provided the 29 T cell receptor beta chains below, sequenced in a study of blood T cell repertoires in COVID-19. Sequencing used immunoSEQ multiplex PCR; TCRdb keeps in-frame clones, though not all of them. The sample contains 200,000 to 250,000 clones, around 89% of which appear only once. The sample was PBMCs or T cells enriched from blood (not recorded which). The source is a woman in her twenties or thirties who had recovered from COVID-19.

This chain connects TRBV4-3 to TRBJ2-1; weak D call: TRBD2 (6 bases). CDR1 is LGHNA, CDR2 YSLEER, per germline. Trimming stripped 4 bases from V and 3 bases from J, with 16 bases between. This CDR3 is built from 16 residues. DNA of the CDR3: TGCGCCAGCAGCCCCAGGGAGGCGGGGAGCTACAATGAGCAGTTCTTC. Translated: CASSPREAGSYNEQFF.

The genes are TRBV7-3 and TRBJ1-1; D is possibly TRBD1 (6 bases). V was clipped by 5 bases and J by 1 base, with 8 bases between them. From germline, CDR1 is SGHTA and CDR2 FQGTGA. This CDR3 is built from 13 residues. CDR3 DNA sequence: TGTGCCAGCAGCCAGGACAGGAACACTGAAGCTTTCTTT. The encoded protein is CASSQDRNTEAFF.

The chain links TRBV4-2 to TRBJ2-5; perhaps TRBD2 as D (6 bases). The CDR3 covers 16 residues. Germline CDR1 reads LGHNA; CDR2 reads YNFKEQ. Trimming removed 3 bases at V and 13 bases at J, with 27 bases between. CDR3 loop: CASSHHTGGRGFIPYF. Written as DNA, the CDR3 is TGTGCCAGCAGCCATCATACCGGGGGTCGGGGATTCATCCCGTACTTC.

The V and J genes are TRBV5-1 and TRBJ1-1; 7 bases are a match to TRBD1. The ends lost 4 bases at V and 4 bases at J; junction bases unmatched: 16. Per germline, CDR1 SGHRS and CDR2 YFSETQ. The CDR3 contains 17 residues. The CDR3 here is CASSRGQWTGRFTEAFF. The CDR3 nucleotides read TGCGCCAGCAGCCGCGGACAATGGACAGGCCGTTTCACTGAAGCTTTCTTT.

The rearrangement links TRBV3-1 (or the pseudogene TRBV3-2) to TRBJ1-5; TRBD1 matches 8 bases. Germline V gene data show CDR1 as LGHDT and CDR2 as YNNKEL (reference sequence). This CDR3 has 14 residues. J lost 3 bases, V lost 4 bases, and 2 bases had no gene match. CDR3 region: CASSLTGVNQPQHF. CDR3 nucleotide sequence: TGTGCCAGCAGCCTGACAGGGGTCAATCAGCCCCAGCATTTT.

This chain connects TRBV18 to TRBJ2-5, with D perhaps matching TRBD2 (5 bases). V was pared by 5 bases and J by 2 bases, with 9 bases between. The CDR3 sequence is 13 residues long. Germline V lookup: CDR1 KGHSH, CDR2 LQKENI. In nucleotides, the CDR3 is TGTGCCAGCTCAGGAACTAGGCAAGAGACCCAGTACTTC. It is translated as CASSGTRQETQYF.

This clone was seen only a few times. Other DNA variants within this sample encode the same CDR3. The chain is built from TRBV3-1 (or the pseudogene TRBV3-2) and TRBJ1-5; no reliable D call. This CDR3 region has 13 residues. The V end lost 0 bases, the J end lost 4 bases, and 4 bases lay between the germline ends. CDR1 is LGHDT, CDR2 YNNKEL, per germline (reference sequence). The chain's CDR3 is CASSQDLNQPQHF. The CDR3, as DNA: TGTGCCAGCAGCCAAGATTTAAATCAGCCCCAGCATTTT.

The V call is TRBV19, the J call TRBJ2-7; 8 nucleotides match TRBD1. The germline CDR1 and CDR2 sequences are LNHDA and SQIVND (reference sequence). V was pared by 3 bases and J by 1 base, with 2 bases of the junction left unmatched. The length of the CDR3 is 14 residues. As DNA, the CDR3 is TGTGCCAGTAGTATCGACAGGGGATCCTACGAGCAGTACTTC. Amino acid sequence: CASSIDRGSYEQYF.

V usage is TRBV6-2 or TRBV6-3 and J usage is TRBJ2-3, with TRBD2 matching over 9 bases. Germline trimming cut 2 bases from V and 5 bases from J; bases unmatched to any gene: 14. The CDR3 runs to 18 residues. Per the germline V gene, CDR1 is MNHEY and CDR2 is SVGEGT. The CDR3 here is CASSYPSFRRGGEDTQYF. Here the CDR3 DNA reads TGTGCCAGCAGTTACCCTTCCTTCCGGCGGGGGGGCGAAGATACGCAGTATTTT.

The chain combines TRBV14 with TRBJ2-5; tentatively, D is TRBD1 (5 bases). V was pared by 0 bases and J by 4 bases, with 12 bases between. The germline gives CDR1 SGHDN, CDR2 FVKESK. The CDR3 loop spans 15 amino acids. DNA of the CDR3: TGTGCCAGCAGCCAAGATCTAAGGGGCATAGAGACCCAGTACTTC. Translating it yields CASSQDLRGIETQYF.

CDR3 in amino acids: CASSRQGAGTEAFF. CDR3 nucleotide sequence: TGTGCCAGCAGCAGACAGGGGGCCGGCACTGAAGCTTTCTTT. The chain joins TRBV5-5 to TRBJ1-1, with 10 positions matching TRBD1. The CDR3 totals 14 residues. With V trimmed by 4 bases and J by 4 bases, 4 bases remained unmatched. CDR1 SGHKS and CDR2 YYEKEE come from the germline V gene (reference sequence). Combining the CDR3 with reference TRBV5-5 and TRBJ1-1 gives the whole variable domain DAGVTQSPTHLIKTRGQQVTLRCSPISGHKSVSWYQQVLGQGPQFIFQYYEKEERGRGNFPDRFSARQFPNYSSELNVNALLLGDSALYLCASSRQGAGTEAFFGQGTRLTVV.

The rearrangement joins TRBV6-5 to TRBJ1-6, with a weak D call TRBD1 (6 bases). The germline V gene has CDR1 MNHEY and CDR2 SVGAGI. V lost 0 bases and J 10 bases, leaving 13 bases between the germline ends. This CDR3 spans 15 amino acids. CDR3 bases: TGTGCCAGCAGTTACTCGGGGAGGGGGGACTCACCCCTCCACTTT. Amino acids: CASSYSGRGDSPLHF.

As DNA, the CDR3 is TGTGCCAGCAGTGACGTCATTCGGGGGGCTGGTCAGCCCCAGCATTTT. It translates to CASSDVIRGAGQPQHF. The V call is TRBV6-1, the J call TRBJ1-5; D is perhaps TRBD1 (6 bases). Trimming left V 3 bases short and J 6 bases short, with 18 bases between. The CDR3 is 16 amino acids. The V gene's germline CDR1 is MNHNS and CDR2 SASEGT.

This rearrangement joins TRBV18 to TRBJ1-4; D perhaps matches TRBD1 (6 bases). From germline, CDR1 is KGHSH and CDR2 LQKENI. This CDR3 has 15 residues. With 2 bases removed from V and 3 bases from J, the gap between germline ends came to 10 bases. CDR3 in amino acids: CASSPDRTPNEKLFF. CDR3 bases: TGTGCCAGCTCACCAGACAGGACTCCTAATGAAAAACTGTTTTTT.

The V gene is TRBV18, the J gene TRBJ1-5, with 8 bases lining up with TRBD1. CDR1 and CDR2 from the germline V gene are KGHSH and LQKENI. Germline trimming cut 1 base from V and 4 bases from J; bases unmatched to any gene: 0. CDR3 length: 14 amino acids. The CDR3 spells CASSPRQGNQPQHF. The DNA for the CDR3 is TGTGCCAGCTCACCACGACAGGGGAATCAGCCCCAGCATTTT.

The rearrangement uses TRBV29-1 and TRBJ1-1; 7 nucleotides align to TRBD1. The germline gives CDR1 SQVTM, CDR2 ANQGSEA. The V and J ends lost 7 bases and 6 bases, in that order; junction bases with no gene match: 8. This CDR3 contains 12 residues. This CDR3 reads CSGDDRASEAFF. CDR3 bases: TGCAGCGGGGATGACAGGGCGTCTGAAGCTTTCTTT.

The chain recombines TRBV4-3 with TRBJ1-1; D ambiguous. Germline V gene data show CDR1 as LGHNA and CDR2 as YSLEER. This CDR3 spans 13 amino acids. Trimming pared 4 bases from V and 1 base from J, leaving 7 bases between. The CDR3 region is CASSRVKNTEAFF. CDR3 DNA sequence: TGCGCCAGCAGCCGAGTGAAGAACACTGAAGCTTTCTTT.

This rearrangement joins TRBV5-1 to TRBJ1-1, with D hard to call. Looked up from germline, CDR1 is SGHRS and CDR2 is YFSETQ. The V end lost 4 bases, the J end lost 0 bases, and 7 bases lay between the germline ends. The CDR3 runs 13 residues. The CDR3 nucleotides read TGCGCCAGCAGCCCCAGGTTGAACACTGAAGCTTTCTTT. Its translation is CASSPRLNTEAFF. Together with reference TRBV5-1 and TRBJ1-1, the CDR3 gives the full variable domain: KAGVTQTPRYLIKTRGQQVTLSCSPISGHRSVSWYQQTPGQGLQFLFEYFSETQRNKGNFPGRFSGRQFSNSRSEMNVSTLELGDSALYLCASSPRLNTEAFFGQGTRLTVV.

This clone occurred once. The V gene is TRBV19, the J gene TRBJ1-2; 8 bases fit TRBD1. Germline V CDR1 and CDR2: LNHDA, SQIVND (reference sequence). J lost 2 bases, V lost 5 bases, and 7 bases had no gene match. This CDR3 region has 15 residues. This CDR3 reads CASSLQDRENYGYTF. CDR3 DNA: TGTGCCAGTAGTCTCCAGGACAGGGAGAACTATGGCTACACCTTC. The variable domain in full, with the rest retrieved from reference TRBV19 and TRBJ1-2, is DGGITQSPKYLFRKEGQNVTLSCEQNLNHDAMYWYRQDPGQGLRLIYYSQIVNDFQKGDIAEGYSVSREKKESFPLTVTSAQKNPTAFYLCASSLQDRENYGYTFGSGTRLTVV.

This rearrangement joins TRBV27 to TRBJ1-2, with TRBD1 as a possible D gene (6 bases). V was trimmed by 7 bases and J by 5 bases, leaving 11 bases between them. CDR1 and CDR2 from the germline V gene are MNHEY and SMNVEV (reference sequence). CDR3 size: 12 residues. The CDR3 protein is CASKDSGYGYTF. The CDR3 bases are TGTGCCAGCAAGGACAGTGGTTATGGCTACACCTTC.

The chain uses TRBV21-1 and TRBJ2-7; no check of the table's D call, TRBD1, against the DNA was made. TRBV21-1 is deemed a pseudogene. The CDR3 is made up of 15 amino acids. CDR3 amino acids: CASSSRDRGYYEQYF. The CDR3 nucleotides are TGTGCCAGCAGCTCCCGGGACAGGGGATACTACGAGCAGTACTTC.

This clone appeared once. In DNA form, the CDR3 reads TGTGCCAGTGAAAAGGGGGGGGGTGAAAAACTGTTTTTT. Its protein product is CASEKGGGEKLFF. V gene TRBV19 combines with J gene TRBJ1-4; weak D call: TRBD1 (6 bases). This CDR3 has 13 residues. The V gene lost 8 bases and the J gene lost 7 bases, with 14 bases spanning the gap. Germline lookup yields CDR1 LNHDA and CDR2 SQIVND (reference sequence).

This clone appeared a single time. The V call is TRBV18, the J call TRBJ1-3; D ambiguous. CDR3 size: 13 residues. V was shortened by 4 bases and J by 0 bases, with 4 bases between the two germline ends. The germline V gene has CDR1 KGHSH and CDR2 LQKENI. DNA of the CDR3: TGTGCCAGCTCACGTATCTCTGGAAACACCATATATTTT. Translating it yields CASSRISGNTIYF.

This clone was counted once. The chain uses TRBV13 and TRBJ1-1; D may be TRBD1 (5 bases). V lost 6 bases, J lost 3 bases, and 20 bases lay in between. This CDR3 has 16 residues. CDR1 and CDR2 from the germline V gene are PRHDT and FYEKMQ (reference sequence). The DNA of the CDR3 is TGTGCCAGCAGGGAAAGGACACTGGGGCTTCACACTGAAGCTTTCTTT. Translated: CASRERTLGLHTEAFF. Looking up the rest from reference TRBV13 and TRBJ1-1 gives the full variable domain: AAGVIQSPRHLIKEKRETATLKCYPIPRHDTVYWYQQGPGQDPQFLISFYEKMQSDKGSIPDRFSAQQFSDYHSELNMSSLELGDSALYFCASRERTLGLHTEAFFGQGTRLTVV.

The chain uses TRBV4-1 and TRBJ2-7, with TRBD2 matching over 9 bases. With 3 bases clipped from V and 1 base from J, the junction kept 4 bases outside the gene matches. The germline CDR1 and CDR2 sequences are MGHRA and YSYEKL. CDR3 size: 15 residues. The CDR3 DNA sequence: TGCGCCAGCAGCCAGGGACTAGCTGTTTCCTACGAGCAGTACTTC. Its translation is CASSQGLAVSYEQYF.

This chain links TRBV4-3 with TRBJ1-1; 10 nucleotides line up with TRBD1. V gave up 0 bases and J gave up 6 bases; unmatched junction bases: 4. Germline-derived CDR1 and CDR2 are LGHNA and YSLEER. CDR3 length equals 15 residues. This CDR3 is CASSQETGGFSEAFF. CDR3 coding DNA: TGCGCCAGCAGCCAAGAGACAGGGGGCTTTTCTGAAGCTTTCTTT.

This chain joins TRBV4-3 and TRBJ2-3, with 16 nucleotides matching TRBD2. CDR1 is LGHNA and CDR2 is YSLEER in the germline V gene. This CDR3 is 19 amino acids long. J lost 2 bases, V lost 0 bases, and 5 bases had no gene match. Here the CDR3 reads CASSQEPGLAGGHTDTQYF. DNA of the CDR3: TGCGCCAGCAGCCAAGAGCCGGGACTAGCGGGGGGGCACACAGATACGCAGTATTTT.

The rearrangement links TRBV13 to TRBJ2-1, with 12 nucleotides matching TRBD2. The CDR3 has 14 amino acids. Germline CDR1 and CDR2: PRHDT and FYEKMQ (reference sequence). Unmatched junction bases numbered 2, after V lost 2 bases and J lost 9 bases. The CDR3 DNA follows: TGTGCCAGCAGCTTACTAGCGGGGGGGCGTGAGCAGTTCTTC. Amino acids: CASSLLAGGREQFF.

A single count supports this clone. A read error is likely, as this CDR3 ends without the conserved phenylalanine or tryptophan. This sequence joins TRBV6-2 or TRBV6-3 and TRBJ1-2; D remains ambiguous. V lost 0 bases and J 2 bases, leaving 4 bases between the germline ends. Germline CDR1 MNHEY, CDR2 SVGEGT. The CDR3 has 13 amino acids. CDR3 in DNA: TGTGCCAGCAGTTACTCGGACAACTATGGCTACACCCTC. Translation gives CASSYSDNYGYTL.